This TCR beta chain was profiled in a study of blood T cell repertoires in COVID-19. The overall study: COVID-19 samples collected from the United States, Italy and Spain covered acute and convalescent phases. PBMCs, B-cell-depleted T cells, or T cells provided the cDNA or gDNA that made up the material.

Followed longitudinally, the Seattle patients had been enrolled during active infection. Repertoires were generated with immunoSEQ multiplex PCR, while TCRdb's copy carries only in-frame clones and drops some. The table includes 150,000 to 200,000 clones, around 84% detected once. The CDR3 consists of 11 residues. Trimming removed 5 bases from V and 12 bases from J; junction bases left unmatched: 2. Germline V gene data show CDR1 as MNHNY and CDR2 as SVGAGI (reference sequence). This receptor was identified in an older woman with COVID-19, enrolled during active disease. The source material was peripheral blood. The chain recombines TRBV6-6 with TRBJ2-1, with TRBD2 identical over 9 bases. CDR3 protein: CASSPLAGQFF. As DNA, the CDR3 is TGTGCCAGCAGTCCACTAGCGGGGCAGTTCTTC.